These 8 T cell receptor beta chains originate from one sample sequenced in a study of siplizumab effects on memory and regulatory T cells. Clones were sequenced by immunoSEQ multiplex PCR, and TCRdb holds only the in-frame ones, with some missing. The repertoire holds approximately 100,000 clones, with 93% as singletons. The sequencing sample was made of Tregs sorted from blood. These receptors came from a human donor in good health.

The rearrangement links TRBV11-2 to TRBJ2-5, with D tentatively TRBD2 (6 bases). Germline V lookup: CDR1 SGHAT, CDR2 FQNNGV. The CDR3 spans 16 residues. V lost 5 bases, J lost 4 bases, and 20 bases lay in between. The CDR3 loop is CASSPLGRDSRETQYF. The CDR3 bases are TGTGCCAGCAGCCCATTGGGGCGGGATAGTAGAGAGACCCAGTACTTC.

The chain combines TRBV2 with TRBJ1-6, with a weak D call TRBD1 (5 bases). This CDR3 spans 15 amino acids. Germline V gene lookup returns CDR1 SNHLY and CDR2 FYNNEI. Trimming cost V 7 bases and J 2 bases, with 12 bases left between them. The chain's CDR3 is CASTGGGTYNSPLHF. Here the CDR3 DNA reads TGTGCCAGCACGGGGGGGGGAACCTATAATTCACCCCTCCACTTT.

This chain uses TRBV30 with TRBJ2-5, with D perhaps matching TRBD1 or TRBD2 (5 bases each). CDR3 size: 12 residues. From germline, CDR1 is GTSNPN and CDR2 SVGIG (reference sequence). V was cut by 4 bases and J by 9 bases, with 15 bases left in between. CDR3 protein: CAWTSGSGPQYF. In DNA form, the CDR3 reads TGTGCCTGGACCTCCGGTTCGGGGCCCCAGTACTTC.

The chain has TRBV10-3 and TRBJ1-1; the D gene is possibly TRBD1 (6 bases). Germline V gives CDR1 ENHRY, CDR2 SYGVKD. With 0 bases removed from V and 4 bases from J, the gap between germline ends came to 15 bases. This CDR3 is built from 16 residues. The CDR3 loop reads CAISESQGLAGTEAFF. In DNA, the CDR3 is TGTGCCATCAGTGAGTCTCAGGGGCTGGCGGGCACTGAAGCTTTCTTT.

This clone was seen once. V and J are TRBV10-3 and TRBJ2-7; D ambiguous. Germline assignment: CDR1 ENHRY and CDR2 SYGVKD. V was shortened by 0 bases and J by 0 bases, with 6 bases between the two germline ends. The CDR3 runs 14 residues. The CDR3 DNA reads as TGTGCCATCAGTGAGTCGGGGAACTCCTACGAGCAGTACTTC. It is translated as CAISESGNSYEQYF.

The CDR3 region is CASSHPLARESTDTQYF. CDR3 nucleotide sequence: TGTGCCAGCAGCCACCCTTTAGCGCGGGAGAGCACAGATACGCAGTATTTT. This chain connects TRBV7-8 to TRBJ2-3; the match to TRBD2 covers 7 bases. Germline trimming cut 5 bases from V and 0 bases from J; bases unmatched to any gene: 11. The germline gives CDR1 SGHVS, CDR2 FQNEAQ. The length of the CDR3 is 17 residues.

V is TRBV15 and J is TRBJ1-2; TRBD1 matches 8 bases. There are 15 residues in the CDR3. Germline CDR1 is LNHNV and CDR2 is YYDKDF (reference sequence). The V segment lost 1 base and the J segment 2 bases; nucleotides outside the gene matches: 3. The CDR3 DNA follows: TGTGCCACCAGCAGAGGACAGGGGCACAACTATGGCTACACCTTC. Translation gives CATSRGQGHNYGYTF.

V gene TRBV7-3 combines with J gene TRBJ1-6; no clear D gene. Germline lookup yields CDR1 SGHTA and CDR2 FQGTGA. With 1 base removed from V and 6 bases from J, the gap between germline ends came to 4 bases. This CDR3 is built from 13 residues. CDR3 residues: CASSLRSNSPLHF. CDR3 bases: TGTGCCAGCAGCTTAAGGAGTAATTCACCCCTCCACTTT. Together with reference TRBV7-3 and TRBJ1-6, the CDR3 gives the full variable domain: GAGVSQTPSNKVTEKGKYVELRCDPISGHTALYWYRQSLGQGPEFLIYFQGTGAADDSGLPNDRFFAVRPEGSVSTLKIQRTERGDSAVYLCASSLRSNSPLHFGNGTRLTVT.